Shown below are 32 T cell receptor beta chains from a single sample sequenced in a study of PD-1 blockade in classical Hodgkin lymphoma (dated by TCRdb to about 2020). Receptor libraries were prepared by the immunoSEQ multiplex PCR assay. In TCRdb, the immuneACCESS table is reduced to in-frame sequences with V and J assigned. These tables do not hold every clone; where another copy was compared, an unresolved V gene accounts for under half, and the others remain unexplained. Here the sample has tens of thousands of clones; approximately 79% occur a single time. Jointly, the top ten make up 0.45% to 0.7% of the sample. The time point label corresponds to: cycle 4 day 1 (C4D1), after six to seven weeks of nivolumab. Every trial patient had relapsed following autologous stem cell transplantation, and prior brentuximab vedotin exposure was what differed among cohorts A, B and C. CD4+ T cells were purified from thawed PBMCs by magnetic negative selection with a Miltenyi CD4+ T cell isolation kit.

Here the sequenced sample was CD4+ T cells from blood, taken before the fourth cycle of nivolumab. The receptors here all came from a human donor with classical Hodgkin lymphoma.

This chain uses TRBV6-6 with TRBJ2-7, with TRBD2 matching over 9 bases. The CDR3 consists of 15 residues. CDR1 and CDR2 from the germline V gene are MNHNY and SVGAGI (reference sequence). With 6 bases clipped from V and 2 bases from J, the junction kept 8 bases outside the gene matches. The CDR3 here is CASSNGAGGPYEQYF. The CDR3 coding sequence is TGTGCCAGCAGCAACGGGGCGGGAGGGCCCTACGAGCAGTACTTC.

V and J are TRBV7-8 and TRBJ2-3; D uncertain. Trimming pared 5 bases from V and 2 bases from J, leaving 17 bases between. The CDR3 covers 16 residues. From germline, CDR1 is SGHVS and CDR2 FQNEAQ. Here the CDR3 reads CASSPVAGGDTDTQYF. The CDR3 coding sequence is TGTGCCAGCAGCCCCGTCGCTGGCGGTGACACAGATACGCAGTATTTT.

The rearrangement joins TRBV28 to TRBJ2-3, with a possible D match to TRBD1 (6 bases). V lost 8 bases to trimming and J lost 2 bases, with 17 bases between them. From germline, CDR1 is MDHEN and CDR2 SYDVKM. This CDR3 has 15 amino acids. CDR3 sequence: CASSLRPGVTDTQYF. DNA for the CDR3: TGTGCCAGCTCTCTGCGGCCAGGGGTCACAGATACGCAGTATTTT.

J is TRBJ2-7 and V is TRBV6-4; 8 bases are shared with TRBD1. CDR3 length: 13 residues. Germline values: CDR1 MRHNA, CDR2 SNTAGT. The ends lost 6 bases at V and 6 bases at J; junction bases unmatched: 7. The CDR3 is CASSRDRGGEQYF. CDR3 coding DNA: TGTGCCAGCAGCCGTGACAGGGGAGGCGAGCAGTACTTC.

The chain uses TRBV7-6 and TRBJ2-1; 12 positions agree with TRBD2. The CDR3 length is 19 residues. Trimming at V came to 5 bases and at J to 3 bases, leaving 14 bases not matched to a gene. Germline V gives CDR1 SGHVS, CDR2 FNYEAQ. In DNA, the CDR3 is TGTGCCAGCAGCACACCGGGACGGCGGACTAGCGGGGTCTACAATGAGCAGTTCTTC. This sequence encodes CASSTPGRRTSGVYNEQFF.

This clone was found once. V usage is TRBV9 and J usage is TRBJ1-2, with unresolved D. Trimming left V 3 bases short and J 1 base short, with 10 bases between. CDR1 and CDR2 from the germline V gene are SGDLS and YYNGEE. CDR3 length: 14 amino acids. In nucleotides, the CDR3 is TGTGCCAGCAGCGCCAGGCAATATAACTATGGCTACACCTTC. Translated, it gives CASSARQYNYGYTF. The full variable domain, its missing parts supplied by reference TRBV9 and TRBJ1-2, is DSGVTQTPKHLITATGQRVTLRCSPRSGDLSVYWYQQSLDQGLQFLIQYYNGEERAKGNILERFSAQQFPDLHSELNLSSLELGDSALYFCASSARQYNYGYTFGSGTRLTVV.

This chain connects TRBV27 to TRBJ2-1; 10 bases map to TRBD2. The CDR3 extends over 16 amino acids. Per the germline V gene, CDR1 is MNHEY and CDR2 is SMNVEV (reference sequence). V shed 3 bases, J shed 4 bases, and the junction held 6 bases outside the gene matches. CDR3 DNA sequence: TGTGCCAGCAGTTTGAGCGGACTAGCGGTATACAATGAGCAGTTCTTC. It is translated as CASSLSGLAVYNEQFF.

The chain employs TRBV6-6 and TRBJ2-7; TRBD2 matches at 12 bases. This CDR3 contains 16 residues. Germline lookup yields CDR1 MNHNY and CDR2 SVGAGI (reference sequence). The junction had 2 bases not matched to a gene; V was cut back by 2 bases and J by 0 bases. The CDR3 loop reads CASSYGLAGSSYEQYF. The CDR3 DNA reads TGTGCCAGCAGTTACGGACTAGCGGGGAGCTCCTACGAGCAGTACTTC.

This chain joins TRBV4-2 and TRBJ1-4; 8 bases agree with TRBD1. Looked up from germline, CDR1 is LGHNA and CDR2 is YNFKEQ. The length of the CDR3 is 16 residues. J was trimmed by 7 bases and V by 4 bases; bases with no gene match: 11. The CDR3 DNA reads as TGTGCCAGCAGCCCGTCCCGTGGACAGGGAGTTGAAAAACTGTTTTTT. Its protein product is CASSPSRGQGVEKLFF.

The chain has TRBV9 and TRBJ1-5; D gene ambiguous. Germline lookup yields CDR1 SGDLS and CDR2 YYNGEE. The CDR3 has 13 amino acids. Trimming pared 0 bases from V and 5 bases from J, leaving 6 bases between. For the CDR3, the DNA is TGTGCCAGCAGCGTAGAAATGGATCAGCCCCAGCATTTT. Protein: CASSVEMDQPQHF.

V is TRBV4-1 and J is TRBJ2-1, with D perhaps assigned TRBD1 or TRBD2 (5 bases each). The CDR3 loop spans 16 amino acids. V lost 3 bases and J lost 2, with 14 bases in between. Germline V gene sequence: CDR1 MGHRA, CDR2 YSYEKL. The CDR3, as DNA: TGCGCCAGCAGCCACGGGACCCGAGGGCCCTACAATGAGCAGTTCTTC. Encoded protein: CASSHGTRGPYNEQFF.

The chain carries TRBV10-1 and TRBJ2-3; D might be TRBD1 or TRBD2, each matching 7 bases. The CDR3 has 15 residues. Germline CDR1 and CDR2: WNHNN and SYGVQD (reference sequence). The V and J ends lost 6 bases and 0 bases respectively, with 13 bases between them. CDR3 DNA sequence: TGCGCCAGCAGGGGGGGGGACAGAAGCACAGATACGCAGTATTTT. Its protein is CASRGGDRSTDTQYF.

Turning to this clone: Different DNA sequences within this sample yield the same CDR3. The V call is TRBV18, the J call TRBJ1-5; D is uncertain. Trimming removed 3 bases at V and 5 bases at J, with 8 bases between. Germline values: CDR1 KGHSH, CDR2 LQKENI. The CDR3 sequence is 13 residues long. CDR3 in amino acids: CASSPGSDQPQHF. For the CDR3, the DNA is TGTGCCAGCTCACCCGGGTCTGATCAGCCCCAGCATTTT.

CDR3 sequence: CASTRTGSSSYEQYF. The CDR3 bases are TGTGCCAGCACCCGGACAGGGTCGTCCTCCTACGAGCAGTACTTC. The chain links TRBV6-6 to TRBJ2-7; TRBD1 agrees at 8 bases. The CDR3 runs to 15 residues. The trim removed 7 bases at V and 0 bases at J, leaving 8 bases unmatched. Germline CDR1 and CDR2: MNHNY and SVGAGI (reference sequence).

The V gene is TRBV6-5, the J gene TRBJ2-7; 8 bases align to TRBD1. This CDR3 is 14 amino acids long. J lost 6 bases, V lost 5 bases, and 9 bases had no gene match. CDR1 is MNHEY and CDR2 is SVGAGI in the germline V gene. The CDR3 loop reads CASSQAQGALEQYF. CDR3 nucleotides: TGTGCCAGCAGTCAGGCCCAGGGGGCCCTCGAGCAGTACTTC.

DNA of the CDR3: TGTGCCAGCAGTTCGCCGGGGACAGGGCGGCAAGAGACCCAGTACTTC. Residues: CASSSPGTGRQETQYF. This chain joins TRBV6-5 and TRBJ2-5; 9 bases are shared with TRBD1. This CDR3 has 16 residues. The J segment lost 2 bases and the V segment lost 4 bases, leaving 8 bases of the junction unmatched. Germline CDR1 is MNHEY and CDR2 is SVGAGI.

The rearrangement links TRBV21-1 to TRBJ2-5; the D call in the table, TRBD1, was not verified against the DNA. TRBV21-1 is a listed pseudogene. This CDR3 contains 14 residues. The DNA of the CDR3 is TGTGCCAGCAGCAAAAGGGGACAGCAAGAGACCCAGTACTTC. Amino acids: CASSKRGQQETQYF.

The chain couples TRBV6-5 to TRBJ1-2, with D possibly matching TRBD1 (5 bases). V was pared by 4 bases and J by 4 bases, with 10 bases between. Germline values: CDR1 MNHEY, CDR2 SVGAGI. This CDR3 is built from 13 residues. CDR3 in amino acids: CASSSYRTYGYTF. The CDR3 nucleotides read TGTGCCAGCAGTTCTTACAGGACCTATGGCTACACCTTC.

This sequence joins TRBV2 and TRBJ2-2; unclear D gene. The CDR3 runs 12 residues. Germline-derived CDR1 and CDR2 are SNHLY and FYNNEI. The V gene lost 2 bases and the J gene lost 13 bases, with 11 bases spanning the gap. The CDR3 reads CASSELLPSLFF. The CDR3 DNA reads TGTGCCAGCAGTGAACTACTCCCTTCGCTGTTTTTT.

V and J are TRBV18 and TRBJ2-5; 7 nucleotides match TRBD1. There are 14 residues in the CDR3. Trimming cost V 1 base and J 2 bases; bases outside gene matches: 1. CDR1 and CDR2 from the germline V gene are KGHSH and LQKENI. In DNA form, the CDR3 reads TGTGCCAGCTCACCACAGGGACAGCAAGAGACCCAGTACTTC. This codes for CASSPQGQQETQYF.

The chain employs TRBV10-2 and TRBJ1-2, with 7 bases identical to TRBD1. Germline CDR1 and CDR2: WSHSY and SAAADI. The CDR3 is 14 amino acids. V shed 4 bases and J 6 bases; nucleotides not matched to a gene: 8. CDR3 bases: TGCGCCAGCAGTGGACTAACACAGGGGAATGGCTACACCTTC. It yields the protein CASSGLTQGNGYTF.

This clone was observed once. This chain uses TRBV9 with TRBJ2-3; the D call may be TRBD1 or TRBD2 (5 bases each). Germline V gene data show CDR1 as SGDLS and CDR2 as YYNGEE. V was shortened by 3 bases and J by 1 base, with 12 bases between the two germline ends. The CDR3 covers 15 residues. DNA of the CDR3: TGTGCCAGCAGCGCTCGACAGAGGGGCACAGATACGCAGTATTTT. Protein sequence: CASSARQRGTDTQYF.

The chain is built from TRBV6-1 and TRBJ2-3; D remains ambiguous. Trimming pared 6 bases from V and 2 bases from J, leaving 15 bases between. This CDR3 has 15 residues. Germline assignment: CDR1 MNHNS and CDR2 SASEGT. The CDR3 here is CASRESIAATDTQYF. The CDR3 region has the DNA TGTGCCAGCAGAGAAAGCATAGCAGCCACAGATACGCAGTATTTT.

This clone occurred a few times. The V gene is TRBV29-1, the J gene TRBJ2-6; D gene uncertain. V lost 5 bases, J lost 0 bases, and 8 bases lay in between. The germline CDR1 and CDR2 sequences are SQVTM and ANQGSEA. The CDR3 totals 14 residues. The CDR3 region is CSVTTSSGANVLTF. The CDR3 region has the DNA TGCAGCGTTACCACATCCTCTGGGGCCAACGTCCTGACTTTC. The full variable domain, in which reference TRBV29-1 and TRBJ2-6 provide the parts outside the CDR3, is SAVISQKPSRDICQRGTSLTIQCQVDSQVTMMFWYRQQPGQSLTLIATANQGSEATYESGFVIDKFPISRPNLTFSTLTVSNMSPEDSSIYLCSVTTSSGANVLTFGAGSRLTVL.

The gene calls are TRBV28 and TRBJ2-2; D is unclear. The CDR3 covers 14 residues. Deletions cut 0 bases from V and 5 bases from J, with 7 bases between. CDR1 is MDHEN, CDR2 SYDVKM, per germline. DNA of the CDR3: TGTGCCAGCAGTTTATGGGAGAAAACCGGGGAGCTGTTTTTT. Translated: CASSLWEKTGELFF.

V is TRBV19 and J is TRBJ2-1; 9 bases line up with TRBD2. Germline V gene sequence: CDR1 LNHDA, CDR2 SQIVND (reference sequence). CDR3 length: 17 residues. After removal of 0 bases from V and 8 bases from J, the junction contained 11 bases not matched to a gene. DNA for the CDR3: TGTGCCAGTAGTATAGATCGCTGGCGGGAGGGGTACGATGAGCAGTTCTTC. This encodes CASSIDRWREGYDEQFF.

The V gene is TRBV28, the J gene TRBJ2-4, with 7 bases fitting TRBD2. Germline V gene lookup returns CDR1 MDHEN and CDR2 SYDVKM. CDR3 length: 16 amino acids. The trim removed 6 bases at V and 5 bases at J, leaving 13 bases unmatched. This CDR3 reads CASSMRGGRRENIQYF. The CDR3 DNA is TGTGCCAGCAGCATGCGGGGCGGGAGAAGGGAAAACATTCAGTACTTC.

The V call is TRBV6-5, the J call TRBJ2-1; D possibly corresponds to TRBD1 (5 bases). Germline loops: CDR1 MNHEY, CDR2 SVGAGI. The CDR3 has 15 amino acids. Between the trimmed V and J ends, which lost 4 bases and 2 bases, there was a span of 12 bases. CDR3 sequence (DNA): TGTGCCAGCAGTTTGAACTTCAGGGCCTACAATGAGCAGTTCTTC. This encodes CASSLNFRAYNEQFF.

The rearrangement links TRBV5-4 to TRBJ1-4, with no clear D. Germline loops: CDR1 SGHNT, CDR2 YYREEE (reference sequence). The CDR3 extends over 13 amino acids. Between the trimmed V and J ends, which lost 3 bases and 8 bases, there was a span of 11 bases. The CDR3 nucleotides read TGTGCCAGCAGCTCAGATGATTGGGAAAAACTGTTTTTT. It yields the protein CASSSDDWEKLFF.

The chain recombines TRBV19 with TRBJ2-1; either TRBD1 or TRBD2 may supply D (6 bases each). V was clipped by 6 bases and J by 7 bases, with 13 bases between them. CDR1 is LNHDA and CDR2 is SQIVND in the germline V gene (reference sequence). The CDR3 sequence is 13 residues long. The DNA of the CDR3 is TGTGCCAGTAGCACAGGGAGGTTAAATGAGCAGTTCTTC. Amino acids: CASSTGRLNEQFF.

The genes are TRBV7-9 and TRBJ2-3; 12 bases are shared with TRBD2. CDR1 is SEHNR, CDR2 FQNEAQ, per germline (reference sequence). J lost 3 bases, V lost 2 bases, and 3 bases had no gene match. The CDR3 consists of 16 residues. The CDR3 sequence: CASSLRLAGGTDTQYF. CDR3 sequence (DNA): TGTGCCAGCAGCTTACGTCTAGCGGGAGGGACAGATACGCAGTATTTT.

The chain uses TRBV5-1 and TRBJ2-5; TRBD2 matches 10 bases. Judging by the DNA end, TRBJ2-7 fits better; the J call may be wrong. CDR3 length equals 16 residues. Germline V lookup: CDR1 SGHRS, CDR2 YFSETQ. CDR3 residues: CASSGYRAGGLYEQYF. The CDR3 nucleotides are TGCGCCAGCAGCGGGTACCGAGCGGGAGGGCTCTACGAGCAGTACTTC.